These T cell receptor beta chains were read from a single sample in a study of T cell repertoires in cytomegalovirus infection. MiXCR, applied by TCRdb to the reads, yields one record per CDR3 protein. The repertoire holds roughly 640,000 distinct CDR3 sequences, with 20% to 25% as singletons. Source material: CD8+ T cells from PBMCs. The receptors derive from a human donor in good health (CMV status not recorded). Some clones in this sample may be carry-over from other donors' samples. Each CDR3 is given with its conserved first and last residue. A D gene is named only where the DNA matches it firmly. Some rows have no size entry. The others give once, few or many, or a class for an expanded clone.

TRBV7-6	-	TRBJ2-1	many	CASSLDSSSEQFF	TGTGCCAGCAGCTTAGACTCTAGCAGTGAGCAGTTCTTC
TRBV13	-	TRBJ2-7	-	CASSDSDAYEQYF	TGTGCCAGCAGCGACAGCGACGCCTACGAGCAGTACTTC
TRBV7-6	TRBD2	TRBJ2-1	-	CASSFKGLAGYNEQFF	TGTGCCAGCAGCTTCAAGGGACTAGCGGGGTACAATGAGCAGTTCTTC
TRBV5-1	TRBD2	TRBJ2-1	-	CTSSLAPGGYNEQFF	TGCACCAGCAGCTTGGCTCCGGGGGGATACAATGAGCAGTTCTTC
TRBV12-5	-	TRBJ2-3	few	CASGLRVDTQYF	TGTGCTAGTGGTTTGAGGGTAGATACGCAGTATTTT
TRBV29-1	-	TRBJ1-1	-	CSVEGRGAEAFF	TGCAGCGTTGAGGGGAGGGGCGCTGAAGCTTTCTTT
TRBV7-3	TRBD1	TRBJ2-1	many	CASSDGTGPYNEQFF	TGTGCCAGCAGCGACGGGACAGGGCCGTACAATGAGCAGTTCTTC
TRBV15	-	TRBJ2-7	-	CATSRGHYEQYF	TGTGCCACCAGCAGAGGCCATTACGAGCAGTACTTC
TRBV5-5	-	TRBJ1-5	-	CASSLRGGLSNQPQHF	TGTGCCAGCAGCTTGCGTGGGGGCCTTAGCAATCAGCCCCAGCATTTT
TRBV6-5	-	TRBJ1-5	-	CASSYSSPGQGLRYSNQPQHF	TGTGCCAGCAGTTACTCGAGTCCCGGGCAGGGTCTTCGTTATAGCAATCAGCCCCAGCATTTT
TRBV12-3/TRBV12-4	TRBD1	TRBJ1-5	-	CASRFDPGGAGNQPQHF	TGTGCCAGCAGATTCGATCCAGGGGGCGCGGGCAATCAGCCCCAGCATTTT
TRBV7-9	-	TRBJ2-1	few	CASRTGTPEQFF	TGTGCCAGCCGAACGGGGACACCTGAGCAGTTCTTC
TRBV6-1	-	TRBJ1-1	few	CASRVGPEAFF	TGTGCCAGTAGAGTGGGTCCTGAAGCTTTCTTT
TRBV29-1	-	TRBJ1-1	-	CSAVTGSNTEAFF	TGCAGCGCCGTGACTGGTTCTAACACTGAAGCTTTCTTT
TRBV7-2	-	TRBJ2-1	once	CASSFRVSPVGDNEQFF	TGTGCCAGCAGCTTTAGAGTTTCCCCAGTGGGAGATAATGAGCAGTTCTTC
TRBV7-9	-	TRBJ2-1	many	CASSFYGQSGQFF	TGTGCCAGCAGCTTTTATGGCCAAAGCGGGCAGTTCTTC
TRBV4-1	TRBD2	TRBJ2-5	few	CASSLSGLTTETQYF	TGCGCCAGCAGCCTATCGGGACTAACCACCGAGACCCAGTACTTC
TRBV7-9	TRBD2	TRBJ2-1	many	CASSRSAGGNEQFF	TGTGCCAGCAGTCGCTCGGCGGGAGGGAATGAGCAGTTCTTC
TRBV2	-	TRBJ2-2	-	CARGTDTEELFF	TGTGCCAGGGGGACTGACACCGAGGAGCTGTTTTTT
TRBV20-1	TRBD2	TRBJ2-5	-	CSADSTGGPVLRETQYF	TGCAGTGCGGATTCAACGGGGGGGCCCGTCTTAAGAGAGACCCAGTACTTC
TRBV7-9	TRBD1	TRBJ1-1	many	CASSPRDRGPPEAFF	TGTGCCAGCAGCCCCCGGGACAGGGGCCCCCCAGAAGCTTTCTTT
TRBV12-3/TRBV12-4	TRBD1	TRBJ1-2	few	CASSSSRQGKSFNYGYTF	TGTGCCAGCAGTTCCTCCAGACAGGGCAAATCCTTTAACTATGGCTACACCTTC
TRBV7-9	-	TRBJ2-6	many	CASSPEAGANVLTF	TGTGCCAGCAGCCCAGAGGCTGGGGCCAACGTCCTGACTTTC
TRBV5-1	-	TRBJ1-1	few	CASTPGPDTEAFF	TGCGCCAGTACCCCCGGGCCTGACACTGAAGCTTTCTTT
TRBV10-3	-	TRBJ1-2	few	CAITPGVPNPSGYTF	TGTGCCATCACCCCCGGGGTACCTAACCCCTCCGGCTACACCTTC
TRBV10-2	-	TRBJ1-1	many	CASRVGGAEAFF	TGCGCCAGCAGAGTCGGGGGCGCTGAAGCTTTCTTT
TRBV7-2	TRBD1	TRBJ1-2	many	CASSPRQGHLSGYTF	TGTGCCAGCAGCCCCCGACAGGGGCACCTAAGCGGCTACACCTTC
TRBV10-2	-	TRBJ1-5	-	CASGIGAQRHF	TGCGCCAGCGGAATCGGGGCCCAAAGGCATTTT
TRBV4-1	-	TRBJ2-1	few	CASSQEGSGPTNEQFF	TGCGCCAGCAGCCAAGAGGGGAGCGGGCCGACTAATGAGCAGTTCTTC
TRBV7-6	TRBD1	TRBJ2-7	many	CASSLSRDSLSYEQYF	TGTGCCAGCAGCTTATCAAGGGACAGTCTCTCCTACGAGCAGTACTTC
TRBV6-6	-	TRBJ2-5	many	CASSDPSGGRYQETQYF	TGTGCCAGCAGCGATCCCTCGGGGGGCAGGTACCAAGAGACCCAGTACTTC
TRBV7-9	-	TRBJ2-7	many	CASSFVGSETYEQYF	TGTGCCAGCAGCTTTGTAGGATCGGAAACCTACGAGCAGTACTTC
TRBV7-9	-	TRBJ1-1	many	CASSLHGRTEAFF	TGTGCCAGCAGCTTACACGGAAGGACTGAAGCTTTCTTT
TRBV7-6	-	TRBJ2-2	many	CASSPTGGGELFF	TGTGCCAGTAGCCCGACGGGCGGCGGGGAGCTGTTTTTT
TRBV7-2	TRBD1	TRBJ2-3	few	CASSFSGQGSTDTQYF	TGTGCCAGCAGCTTTTCCGGACAGGGAAGCACAGATACGCAGTATTTT
TRBV2	TRBD1	TRBJ1-2	-	CASSPISGTGLGYTF	TGTGCCAGCAGCCCGATTTCCGGGACAGGGCTTGGCTACACCTTC
TRBV7-9	-	TRBJ2-1	few	CASIPPDTVDYNEQFF	TGTGCCAGCATCCCACCGGACACCGTGGACTACAATGAGCAGTTCTTC
TRBV20-1	TRBD2	TRBJ2-7	-	CSASGRGLFYEQYF	TGCAGTGCTAGTGGGAGGGGTCTTTTCTACGAGCAGTACTTC
TRBV20-1	-	TRBJ1-4	-	CSARDPGGPREKLFF	TGCAGTGCTAGAGACCCAGGAGGCCCTAGGGAAAAACTGTTTTTT
TRBV6-5	-	TRBJ2-1	-	CASSYFQEQFF	TGTGCCAGCAGTTACTTCCAGGAGCAGTTCTTC
TRBV12-3/TRBV12-4	-	TRBJ2-5	many	CASSPESGGVYQETQYF	TGTGCCAGCAGCCCCGAGAGTGGCGGGGTGTACCAAGAGACCCAGTACTTC
TRBV5-1	TRBD1	TRBJ2-1	-	CASSSPDRGSDEQFF	TGCGCCAGCAGTTCCCCGGACAGGGGGTCCGATGAGCAGTTCTTC
TRBV29-1	TRBD1	TRBJ2-1	few	CSVPDRADHNEQFF	TGCAGCGTTCCGGACAGGGCGGATCACAATGAGCAGTTCTTC
TRBV7-2	TRBD1	TRBJ1-6	many	CASSSRTGANSPLHF	TGTGCCAGCAGCTCACGGACAGGGGCTAATTCACCCCTCCACTTT
TRBV5-1	TRBD2	TRBJ2-3	-	CASSSTSVLNPDTQYF	TGCGCCAGCAGCTCCACTAGCGTGCTAAACCCAGATACGCAGTATTTT
TRBV18	-	TRBJ2-1	-	CASSPPDRWSGPSSYNEQFF	TGTGCCAGCTCACCACCTGACAGATGGTCTGGTCCCAGCTCCTACAATGAGCAGTTCTTC
TRBV12-5	-	TRBJ1-4	few	CASGLEGEKLFF	TGTGCTAGTGGTTTGGAGGGGGAAAAACTGTTTTTT
TRBV6-1	-	TRBJ2-1	few	CASSEAPYNEQFF	TGTGCCAGCAGTGAAGCCCCGTACAATGAGCAGTTCTTC
TRBV3-1	-	TRBJ1-1	-	CASSQEGGGFLNTEAFF	TGTGCCAGCAGCCAAGAAGGGGGGGGTTTTTTGAACACTGAAGCTTTCTTT
TRBV6-1	TRBD1	TRBJ2-2	few	CASRKSGTALTGELFF	TGTGCCAGCAGGAAATCCGGGACAGCGCTCACCGGGGAGCTGTTTTTT
TRBV29-1	-	TRBJ2-4	-	CSVQGTKNIQYF	TGTAGTGTGCAGGGGACCAAAAACATTCAGTACTTC
TRBV27	-	TRBJ2-1	few	CASIGGGATSYNEQFF	TGTGCCAGCATTGGAGGGGGAGCAACCTCCTACAATGAGCAGTTCTTC